Listed below are T cell receptor beta chains from one sample, sequenced in a study of blood T cell repertoires in COVID-19. This table comes from immunoSEQ multiplex PCR, and its TCRdb copy is limited to in-frame clones, with some not included. The sample has about 160,000 clones, roughly 80% seen once; the top ten hold 5.6%. The material sequenced was PBMCs or T cells enriched from blood (not recorded which). All receptors come from a woman aged 40 to 50 with acute COVID-19. Both conserved end residues are part of each CDR3. Size is stated for part of the rows, as once, few or many counts, or as a class when the clone is expanded.

len	v_gene	j_gene	abundance	CDR3aa
14	TRBV2	TRBJ2-2	NA	CASRTGVGTGELFF
15	TRBV30	TRBJ1-1	NA	CAWVEMGQLNTEAFF
16	TRBV15	TRBJ1-1	NA	CATSRGGGSEGTEAFF
13	TRBV12-3/TRBV12-4	TRBJ1-1	NA	CASRRRENTEAFF
17	TRBV24-1	TRBJ2-1	NA	CATSDLAGTTVINEQFF
15	TRBV7-3	TRBJ1-1	NA	CASSPGTARSGGAFF
14	TRBV19	TRBJ1-2	NA	CASSIVGGSYGYTF
13	TRBV7-6	TRBJ1-1	NA	CASSLETGTEAFF
12	TRBV11-3	TRBJ2-1	NA	CASSLGGGEQFF
15	TRBV19	TRBJ2-5	NA	CASRRSSGTQETQYF
13	TRBV3-1/TRBV3-2	TRBJ2-1	NA	CASSQTRYNEQFF
17	TRBV3-1/TRBV3-2	TRBJ2-1	once	CASSPHRGAGEHHEQFF
14	TRBV7-9	TRBJ1-1	NA	CASSLHSMNTEAFF
16	TRBV5-1	TRBJ2-3	NA	CASSLGGSLFPDTQYF
16	TRBV3-1/TRBV3-2	TRBJ1-1	once	CASSLRHVQVNTEAFF
13	TRBV7-9	TRBJ2-1	NA	CASSFSGSNEQFF
14	TRBV6-4	TRBJ2-7	few	CASSPGTSSYEQYF
16	TRBV10-3	TRBJ1-3	once	CAISEYRGSSGNTIYF
18	TRBV19	TRBJ1-3	few	CASTWTGGPSSSGNTIYF
16	TRBV19	TRBJ2-3	NA	CASSKPGQGAGDTQYF
15	TRBV19	TRBJ1-5	NA	CATGTGGWGNQPQHF
14	TRBV7-9	TRBJ1-5	few	CASSFKGDGQPQHF
16	TRBV5-1	TRBJ1-6	once	CASSWGGGRNNSPLHF
16	TRBV6-5	TRBJ2-1	NA	CASSYVAGDLNNEQFF
15	TRBV6-5	TRBJ2-7	once	CALKLIRRLRHEQYF
17	TRBV5-6	TRBJ2-2	NA	CASSMGLAQSNTGELFF
16	TRBV6-2/TRBV6-3	TRBJ1-1	NA	CASSQDRDDMNTEAFF
16	TRBV24-1	TRBJ1-4	NA	CATSDPQGAGNEKLFF
16	TRBV2	TRBJ2-3	NA	CASSPGTAPSTDTQYF
16	TRBV5-1	TRBJ2-5	NA	CASSVGGGRGQETQYF
13	TRBV30	TRBJ2-1	NA	CAWKSGSYNEQFF
12	TRBV11-2	TRBJ2-7	NA	CASSLSGGMQYF
12	TRBV6-5	TRBJ2-3	NA	CATKPSTDTQYF
15	TRBV7-3	TRBJ2-3	NA	CASSLTGGVTDTQYF
12	TRBV20-1	TRBJ1-3	NA	CSASTAGNTIYF
12	TRBV30	TRBJ2-1	NA	CAWSALDNEQFF
12	TRBV3-1/TRBV3-2	TRBJ1-1	NA	CASSLSNTEAFF
15	TRBV2	TRBJ2-7	few	CASSLGGQGSYEQYF
14	TRBV20-1	TRBJ2-5	NA	CSASEGQGEETQYF
15	TRBV5-1	TRBJ2-3	NA	CASSLGQGAIDTQYF
15	TRBV27	TRBJ1-5	NA	CASKQGIDSNQPQHF
16	TRBV28	TRBJ1-1	NA	CASSSLAVGMNTEAFF
16	TRBV5-1	TRBJ2-3	NA	CASSLRPSGSTDTQYF
13	TRBV12-3/TRBV12-4	TRBJ1-1	NA	CASSLRQGTEAFF
15	TRBV4-2	TRBJ1-1	once	CASSQGGARGTEAFF
12	TRBV13	TRBJ1-1	NA	CASSGGGSEAFF
15	TRBV7-3	TRBJ2-5	NA	CASSLGLAGEETQYF
13	TRBV6-2/TRBV6-3	TRBJ1-2	few	CASSYSKNYGYTF
14	TRBV2	TRBJ1-1	NA	CASGLQGAWTEAFF
12	TRBV7-9	TRBJ2-6	NA	CASSLVQNVLTF
13	TRBV9	TRBJ1-1	NA	CASSVALNTEAFF